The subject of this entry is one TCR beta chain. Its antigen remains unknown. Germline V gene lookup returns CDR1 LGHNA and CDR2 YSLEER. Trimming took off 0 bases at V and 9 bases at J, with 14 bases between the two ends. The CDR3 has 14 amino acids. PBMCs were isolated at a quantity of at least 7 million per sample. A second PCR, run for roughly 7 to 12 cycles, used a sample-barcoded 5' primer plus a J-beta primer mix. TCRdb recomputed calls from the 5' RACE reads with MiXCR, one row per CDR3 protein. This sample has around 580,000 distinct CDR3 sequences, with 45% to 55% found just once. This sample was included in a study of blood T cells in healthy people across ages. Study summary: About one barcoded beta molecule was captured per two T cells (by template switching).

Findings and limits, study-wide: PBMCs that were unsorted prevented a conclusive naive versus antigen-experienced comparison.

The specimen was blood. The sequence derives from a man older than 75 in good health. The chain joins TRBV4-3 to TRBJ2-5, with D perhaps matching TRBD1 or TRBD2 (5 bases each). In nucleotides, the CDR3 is TGCGCCAGCAGCCAAGAAGTCAGGTTGGGGGCCCAGTACTTC. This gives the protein CASSQEVRLGAQYF.